The sequence of this TCR beta chain was determined in a study of shared clonotypes between healthy human individuals (dated by TCRdb to the early 2020s). A note on the overall study: The cohort comprised a couple of women and three men aged 18 to 49 years. To increase sequencing depth and limit assay-specific biases, TCR repertoire library preparation and sequencing were carried out by different laboratories using diverse techniques. Per donor, three plates each were used for CD4 naive and CD4 memory, two for CD8 naive, and one for CD8 memory. The study deeply sequenced blood TCR repertoires of about 5 healthy adults to estimate repertoire size and the extent of clonotype sharing between individuals. Between about 0.85 and 8.9 billion PBMCs per donor were obtained by leukapheresis.

Using the deep immunoSEQ assay, multiplex PCR amplified TCR CDR3 regions from genomic DNA. Extracted genomic DNA from each cell subset was spread evenly across all wells of several immunoSEQ 96-well plates, with each plate serving as a replicate. For sorted subsets, each replicate PCR was loaded with about 0.2 ug genomic DNA, equivalent to 25,000 to 35,000 T cell genomes. The purified libraries were quantified using a Qubit 3.0 fluorometer, sized with a Bioanalyzer 2100, and then quantified again using the KAPA Library Quantification kit. Every immunoSEQ 96-well plate was sequenced on a dedicated single-read 150-cycle Illumina NextSeq 550 flow cell. In the source study's methods: Because the immunoSEQ output held only junctional sequences and lacked quality scores, the filtering could not match the filtering applied to full-length reads. Sequences were annotated with PyIR, a Python wrapper for IgBLAST v1.9, and V/J genes and CDR3 were assigned using IMGT germline references. Reads with weak V/J assignments (E-value above 1e-6), missing CDR3, stop codons, out-of-frame junctions, or ambiguous translated residues were removed. A V3J clonotype was defined by an identical inferred V gene, J gene, and CDR3 amino acid sequence. The percentage overlap between two repertoires was calculated by dividing the number of shared unique clonotypes by the size of the smaller repertoire. Richness of each repertoire was evaluated using RTK rarefaction, the Chao1 estimator, and Recon v2.1 estimates of unobserved clonotypes. OLGA was used to compute generation probabilities for all TCRbeta clonotypes that the gDNA method yielded from a few donors. TCRdb took this table from immuneACCESS and kept in-frame rearrangements with V and J called. Such tables lack part of the clones; where checked against another copy, unresolved V genes explain under half of the gap, and the rest is unexplained. That table gives V, J and clone size, and the DNA gave D and trimming. Present in this sample are about 690,000 clones, about 92% of which were seen just once. The ten largest clones add up to about 33% of the sample.

The donors were healthy, HIV-negative adults who had no recently reported acute infections or vaccinations. All donors were Caucasian adults living in Nashville, Tennessee, USA. CD8 memory samples were composed of magnetically selected CD45RO+ cells combined with CCR7-negative CD45RA+ effector memory (TemRA) cells. After blood collection by leukapheresis, PBMCs were isolated using Ficoll-Histopaque density gradient centrifugation and then cryopreserved in the vapor phase of liquid nitrogen. Analytical flow cytometry was used to check the purity and quantity of every magnetically sorted T cell population. Each sorted fraction had its genomic DNA isolated and then quantified by UV absorbance on a Nanodrop 2000c. Measured from the cysteine to the phenylalanine, the CDR3 is 16 residues long. The entry retains the CDR3 DNA only, 48 bases that are in frame from base 1. The germline V gene specifies SNHLY as CDR1 and FYNNEI as CDR2. V lost 1 base and J lost 3 bases; the stretch between them is 13 bases long.

Concerning this clone itself: Its antigen is currently not known. Base-call qualities are not available, and no considerably larger clone is one nucleotide away.

Results and caveats for the whole study, not just this receptor: Larger estimated clonotype richness was generally found for naive subsets than for memory subsets. Pairwise subsampling indicated that sequencing depth was expected to affect the degree of clonotype sharing among donors. When several donors were compared, the shared fraction of clonotypes was approximately 5% for naive CD4, about 4% for naive CD8, 2.3% for memory CD4, and 0.4% for memory CD8. Compared with non-shared clonotypes, the clonotypes found in all four sorted-subset donors had higher generation probabilities. The small number of donors limited the genetic and exposure-history diversity represented. Only blood was sampled, and tissue TCR repertoires likely differ from those in blood. Rarefaction of sorted-subset datasets indicated incomplete sequencing despite the large sequencing depth.

This chain is built from TRBV2 and TRBJ2-1; no D gene is confidently identified. The sequenced material came from memory CD8+ T cells from PBMCs. What this sample's cell subset or site label stands for: CD45RO+ cells pooled with CCR7-negative TemRA cells. This receptor was identified in a man aged 18 to 29 in good health. Some clones in this sample may be carry-over from other donors' samples. The bases read TGTGCCAGCAGTGAAGGCCGGAAGAGAAACTACAATGAGCAGTTCTTC. Translated, it gives CASSEGRKRNYNEQFF.